This T cell receptor beta chain is drawn from a study of read filtering for tumor transcriptome and immune sequencing. As for the study in general: DNase treatment preceded whole-transcriptome library preparation.

Germline V lookup: CDR1 SGHTA, CDR2 FQGNSA. With 3 bases removed from V and 4 bases from J, the gap between germline ends came to 13 bases. The CDR3 length is 14 residues. This clonotype has a count of ten or more. From roughly 400 ng of RNA, a library with molecular barcoded alpha/delta and beta/gamma adaptors was made. TCRdb re-analysed the reads in MiXCR, keeping a single row per CDR3 protein. Among 35,000 to 45,000 distinct CDR3 sequences listed, approximately 14% were seen once. Sequencing was done on a sample of a population of CD138-negative cells sorted from bone marrow. The sequence derives from a donor aged 40 or older with multiple myeloma. This sequence joins TRBV7-2 and TRBJ2-7; D is unresolved. The CDR3 loop reads CASSLGPSVYEQYF. The CDR3 DNA reads TGTGCCAGCAGCTTGGGCCCCAGCGTTTACGAGCAGTACTTC. The variable domain in full, completed from reference TRBV7-2 and TRBJ2-7, reads GAGVSQSPSNKVTEKGKDVELRCDPISGHTALYWYRQSLGQGLEFLIYFQGNSAPDKSGLPSDRFSAERTGGSVSTLTIQRTQQEDSAVYLCASSLGPSVYEQYFGPGTRLTVT.